The 25 T cell receptor beta chains listed next were all sequenced from one sample in a study of technical replicates of blood from a few donors. The method was immunoSEQ multiplex PCR; TCRdb's version includes in-frame clones alone and lacks a portion of them. The sample lists 60,000 or so clones, roughly 97% occurring once. The sample consisted of T cells isolated from PBMCs. These receptors came from a human donor in good health.

The rearrangement links TRBV11-2 to TRBJ1-2; perhaps TRBD1 as D (6 bases). In germline, CDR1 is SGHAT, CDR2 FQNNGV. The CDR3 has 18 amino acids. Trimming took 4 bases from V and 2 from J, leaving 23 bases between them. CDR3 loop: CASSSPRRTENPNYGYTF. The CDR3 DNA is TGTGCCAGCAGCTCCCCTCGACGGACAGAGAACCCCAACTATGGCTACACCTTC.

The chain joins TRBV2 to TRBJ1-2, with TRBD1 matching 8 bases. From germline, CDR1 is SNHLY and CDR2 FYNNEI. The CDR3 sequence is 15 residues long. Trimming cost V 3 bases and J 6 bases; bases outside gene matches: 9. The CDR3 DNA is TGTGCCAGCAGTGACTACCGGCAGGGGGCTGATGGCTACACCTTC. This gives the protein CASSDYRQGADGYTF.

This CDR3 reads CASSRAGMGMTTEAFF. In DNA, the CDR3 is TGTGCCAGCAGCCGGGCGGGGATGGGTATGACCACTGAAGCTTTCTTT. The chain recombines TRBV11-3 with TRBJ1-1; no clear D gene. CDR3 size: 16 residues. CDR1 is SGHNT and CDR2 is YENEEA in the germline V gene. Trimming shortened V by 5 bases and J by 4 bases, and 20 bases separated the two germline ends.

This chain uses TRBV7-9 with TRBJ1-1; no clear D. The CDR3 is 12 amino acids. Germline loops: CDR1 SEHNR, CDR2 FQNEAQ (reference sequence). V was clipped by 1 base and J by 5 bases, with 5 bases between them. The CDR3 region is CASSLVSTEAFF. Here the CDR3 DNA reads TGTGCCAGCAGCTTAGTTAGTACTGAAGCTTTCTTT.

This clone has only a few counts. V gene TRBV27 combines with J gene TRBJ2-7; 8 bases are shared with TRBD2. Germline V gene data show CDR1 as MNHEY and CDR2 as SMNVEV (reference sequence). The CDR3 has 15 residues. V was clipped by 10 bases and J by 3 bases; unmatched bases: 14. CDR3 sequence: CATQSLGLAGYEQYF. Here the CDR3 DNA reads TGTGCCACCCAGTCCCTCGGCCTAGCGGGCTACGAGCAGTACTTC.

This rearrangement joins TRBV5-1 to TRBJ2-2; 8 nucleotides align to TRBD1. Germline lookup yields CDR1 SGHRS and CDR2 YFSETQ. The J segment lost 5 bases and the V segment lost 3 bases, leaving 0 bases of the junction unmatched. The length of the CDR3 is 13 residues. CDR3 amino acids: CASSWTGTGELFF. Here the CDR3 DNA reads TGCGCCAGCAGCTGGACAGGGACCGGGGAGCTGTTTTTT.

The gene calls are TRBV5-1 and TRBJ1-5; weak D call: TRBD1 (6 bases). Germline lookup yields CDR1 SGHRS and CDR2 YFSETQ. The V gene lost 0 bases and the J gene lost 5 bases, with 12 bases spanning the gap. The CDR3 is made up of 15 amino acids. CDR3 sequence reads: CASSLGQGPHQPQHF. The CDR3 DNA reads as TGCGCCAGCAGCTTGGGGCAGGGGCCTCATCAGCCCCAGCATTTT.

The gene calls are TRBV7-9 and TRBJ2-1; the match to TRBD2 covers 14 bases. The V gene's germline CDR1 is SEHNR and CDR2 FQNEAQ (reference sequence). The J segment lost 7 bases and the V segment lost 5 bases, leaving 7 bases of the junction unmatched. The CDR3 spans 16 residues. CDR3 nucleotide sequence: TGTGCCAGCAGCACACTGACTAGCGGGGGGGAGAATGAGCAGTTCTTC. Translating it yields CASSTLTSGGENEQFF.

The rearrangement joins TRBV2 to TRBJ1-4, with a weak D call TRBD1 (6 bases). Germline-derived CDR1 and CDR2 are SNHLY and FYNNEI. CDR3 length equals 14 residues. V was shortened by 5 bases and J by 5 bases, with 12 bases between the two germline ends. The CDR3 here is CASSRTGPNEKLFF. The CDR3 DNA reads as TGTGCCAGCAGTAGAACAGGGCCCAATGAAAAACTGTTTTTT.

This clone was recorded only once. As DNA, the CDR3 is TGTGCCAGCAGTTACTCGTACTCTGGAAACACCATATATTTT. Its protein is CASSYSYSGNTIYF. The rearrangement uses TRBV6-5 and TRBJ1-3; D remains ambiguous. The CDR3 contains 14 residues. Deletions cut 0 bases from V and 0 bases from J, with 3 bases between. Germline-derived CDR1 and CDR2 are MNHEY and SVGAGI.

This clone was counted a single time. The genes are TRBV11-2 and TRBJ2-1, with 7 bases identical to TRBD2. V shed 2 bases and J 14 bases; nucleotides not matched to a gene: 3. Germline loops: CDR1 SGHAT, CDR2 FQNNGV. The CDR3 has 11 amino acids. For the CDR3, the DNA is TGTGCCAGCAGCTTAAGCCGGGAGGAGTTCTTC. Encoded protein: CASSLSREEFF.

This chain connects TRBV29-1 to TRBJ1-2; D possibly corresponds to TRBD1 (5 bases). The germline CDR1 and CDR2 sequences are SQVTM and ANQGSEA. The V end was cut by 6 bases, the J end by 2 bases, with 16 bases between. CDR3 length equals 14 residues. DNA for the CDR3: TGCAGCGTACGGGCCGGGACTGTAAACTATGGCTACACCTTC. Translation gives CSVRAGTVNYGYTF.

J is TRBJ1-1 and V is TRBV7-9; 9 bases agree with TRBD1. Germline lookup yields CDR1 SEHNR and CDR2 FQNEAQ (reference sequence). This CDR3 contains 16 residues. J lost 1 base, V lost 8 bases, and 11 bases had no gene match. In DNA, the CDR3 is TGTGCCAGCGGAACCTACAGGGGGCGAGGGAACACTGAAGCTTTCTTT. This gives the protein CASGTYRGRGNTEAFF.

The chain recombines TRBV18 with TRBJ1-1, with D perhaps TRBD1 (6 bases). V gave up 3 bases and J gave up 8 bases, with 16 bases separating them. CDR3 size: 14 residues. Germline V gene data show CDR1 as KGHSH and CDR2 as LQKENI. CDR3: CASSPRGANSEAFF. As DNA, the CDR3 is TGTGCCAGCTCACCCCGGGGGGCCAATTCAGAAGCTTTCTTT. The entire variable domain, with the rest obtained from reference TRBV18 and TRBJ1-1, is as follows: NAGVMQNPRHLVRRRGQEARLRCSPMKGHSHVYWYRQLPEEGLKFMVYLQKENIIDESGMPKERFSAEFPKEGPSILRIQQVVRGDSAAYFCASSPRGANSEAFFGQGTRLTVV.

The rearrangement links TRBV27 to TRBJ1-5, with no clear D. V was cut by 5 bases and J by 9 bases, with 11 bases left in between. This CDR3 is 12 amino acids long. Germline V gene data show CDR1 as MNHEY and CDR2 as SMNVEV (reference sequence). The chain's CDR3 is CASSLPRGPQHF. DNA for the CDR3: TGTGCCAGCAGTCTCCCGCGGGGGCCCCAGCATTTT.

The V and J genes are TRBV5-1 and TRBJ1-5; 9 nucleotides align to TRBD1. This CDR3 is 14 amino acids long. J gave up 5 bases and V 4 bases, and 4 bases lay outside the gene matches. Germline values: CDR1 SGHRS, CDR2 YFSETQ. The CDR3 sequence is CASSPDRGYQPQHF. CDR3 coding DNA: TGCGCCAGCAGCCCGGACAGGGGATATCAGCCCCAGCATTTT.

V usage is TRBV4-1 and J usage is TRBJ1-2; D is perhaps TRBD1 (5 bases). V was clipped by 0 bases and J by 8 bases, with 16 bases between them. CDR1 is MGHRA, CDR2 YSYEKL, per germline. CDR3 length equals 15 residues. For the CDR3, the DNA is TGCGCCAGCAGCCAAGATATAACAGGAGCCCTCGGCTACACCTTC. This codes for CASSQDITGALGYTF.

The chain has TRBV28 and TRBJ1-4; 9 bases align to TRBD1. Germline CDR1 reads MDHEN; CDR2 reads SYDVKM. The J segment lost 0 bases and the V segment lost 5 bases, leaving 7 bases of the junction unmatched. The CDR3 loop spans 17 amino acids. CDR3 residues: CASSPGDRATTNEKLFF. Here the CDR3 DNA reads TGTGCCAGCAGTCCCGGGGACAGGGCCACAACTAATGAAAAACTGTTTTTT.

The chain joins TRBV5-4 to TRBJ2-5; 9 bases map to TRBD2. Looked up from germline, CDR1 is SGHNT and CDR2 is YYREEE (reference sequence). This CDR3 comprises 16 residues. The ends lost 4 bases at V and 5 bases at J; junction bases unmatched: 12. The CDR3, as DNA: TGTGCCAGCAGCCCTGGCCCGGGGACTAGCACCGAGACCCAGTACTTC. Its translation is CASSPGPGTSTETQYF.

V and J are TRBV7-9 and TRBJ2-7; D is uncertain. V was trimmed by 3 bases and J by 5 bases, leaving 5 bases between them. There are 11 residues in the CDR3. Germline V gene data show CDR1 as SEHNR and CDR2 as FQNEAQ (reference sequence). CDR3 in amino acids: CASSFSNEQYF. DNA of the CDR3: TGTGCCAGCAGCTTTAGCAACGAGCAGTACTTC.

This chain uses TRBV19 with TRBJ2-7; D perhaps matches TRBD2 (5 bases). Trimming took off 3 bases at V and 4 bases at J, with 16 bases between the two ends. This CDR3 is 15 amino acids long. Germline CDR1 reads LNHDA; CDR2 reads SQIVND (reference sequence). The CDR3 sequence is CASSIGLLRGYEQYF. In DNA, the CDR3 is TGTGCCAGTAGTATTGGTTTGCTTCGGGGATACGAGCAGTACTTC.

The V gene is TRBV4-2, the J gene TRBJ2-7; TRBD2 matches at 14 bases. J was trimmed by 4 bases and V by 0 bases; bases with no gene match: 11. The CDR3 loop spans 19 amino acids. Germline lookup yields CDR1 LGHNA and CDR2 YNFKEQ. The CDR3 loop is CASSQDSTSGGVFRYEQYF. CDR3 coding DNA: TGTGCCAGCAGCCAAGACTCGACTAGCGGGGGGGTTTTTAGGTACGAGCAGTACTTC.

The rearrangement uses TRBV4-2 and TRBJ2-3; D gene uncertain. The CDR3 length is 18 residues. The V end was cut by 0 bases, the J end by 2 bases, with 18 bases between. Germline-derived CDR1 and CDR2 are LGHNA and YNFKEQ. CDR3 nucleotide sequence: TGTGCCAGCAGCCAAGATCTCCGGAGCTCCCGACCCACAGATACGCAGTATTTT. This sequence encodes CASSQDLRSSRPTDTQYF.

This clone was detected once. V gene TRBV6-4 combines with J gene TRBJ2-1; maybe TRBD2 (5 bases). V lost 4 bases to trimming and J lost 6 bases, with 19 bases between them. The CDR3 is 16 residues long. The germline gives CDR1 MRHNA, CDR2 SNTAGT. In nucleotides, the CDR3 is TGTGCCAGCAGTGTATGGGGTGGAGCGGACCCCAATGAGCAGTTCTTC. Encoded protein: CASSVWGGADPNEQFF.

V usage is TRBV25-1 and J usage is TRBJ1-1; 7 bases match TRBD1. In germline, CDR1 is MGHDK, CDR2 SYGVNS. Trimming at V came to 2 bases and at J to 4 bases, leaving 7 bases not matched to a gene. There are 15 residues in the CDR3. CDR3 nucleotide sequence: TGTGCCAGCAGTGAAGGCAGACAGGGAGGCACTGAAGCTTTCTTT. It codes for CASSEGRQGGTEAFF.